The clone carrying this T cell receptor (beta chain) was counted a few times. Its cognate antigen is unknown. These data come from a study of blood T cells in healthy people across ages. General study findings and limits: Investigators treated diversity estimates from one million T cells as underestimates.

Together with a sample-barcoded 5' primer, a J-beta primer mix was included in a second PCR lasting about 7 to 11 cycles. TCRdb fed the 5' RACE reads into MiXCR, producing one record per CDR3 protein. The repertoire holds under 950,000 distinct CDR3 sequences, with approximately 21% as singletons. The specimen sequenced was blood. This sequence was found in a man in his 70s in good health.

The CDR3 here is CSARSDKGRGFNEQFF. The CDR3 DNA reads TGCAGTGCTAGATCCGATAAGGGAAGGGGTTTCAATGAGCAGTTCTTC. The rearrangement uses TRBV20-1 and TRBJ2-5, with D possibly TRBD1 on 5 matching bases. The J call may be incorrect, as the DNA end agrees better with TRBJ2-1. This CDR3 contains 16 residues. The germline gives CDR1 DFQATT, CDR2 SNEGSKA (reference sequence).